The 30 T cell receptor beta chains below come from one sample, sequenced in a study of cytomegalovirus exposure and HLA in healthy donors. The PCR was carried out with 60 Vbeta primers and 13 Jbeta primers. This table comes from immunoSEQ multiplex PCR, and its TCRdb copy is limited to in-frame clones, with some not included. Its listing shows 100,000 or so clones. What was sequenced was PBMCs. The source is a man aged 45-65 years in good health and CMV-seronegative.

V gene TRBV29-1 combines with J gene TRBJ1-2; a possible D gene is TRBD1 (5 bases). V lost 7 bases and J lost 3, with 9 bases in between. CDR1 SQVTM and CDR2 ANQGSEA come from the germline V gene. CDR3 size: 11 residues. CDR3 protein: CSGGNDYGYTF. As DNA, the CDR3 is TGCAGCGGGGGCAACGACTATGGCTACACCTTC.

The chain recombines TRBV19 with TRBJ1-2, with 8 bases matching TRBD1. The length of the CDR3 is 15 residues. V shed 4 bases and J 1 base; nucleotides not matched to a gene: 5. The V gene's germline CDR1 is LNHDA and CDR2 SQIVND (reference sequence). The CDR3 loop is CASSTDRGLNYGYTF. CDR3 nucleotides: TGTGCCAGTAGTACCGACAGGGGACTTAACTATGGCTACACCTTC.

The rearrangement links TRBV9 to TRBJ1-6; tentatively, D is TRBD1 (5 bases). The CDR3 sequence is 15 residues long. Trimming stripped 0 bases from V and 11 bases from J, with 15 bases between. Germline V gene lookup returns CDR1 SGDLS and CDR2 YYNGEE. The CDR3 reads CASSVDPLGGTPLHF. In DNA, the CDR3 is TGTGCCAGCAGCGTAGACCCCTTGGGGGGAACACCCCTCCACTTT.

This chain joins TRBV6-1 and TRBJ2-7; D is undetermined. The CDR3 consists of 12 residues. Trimming cost V 2 bases and J 3 bases, with 5 bases left between them. Germline assignment: CDR1 MNHNS and CDR2 SASEGT. In nucleotides, the CDR3 is TGTGCCAGCAGTGAACATTTCTACGAGCAGTACTTC. It encodes CASSEHFYEQYF.

This sequence joins TRBV5-5 and TRBJ2-5; D may be TRBD1 (5 bases). V was trimmed by 0 bases and J by 2 bases, leaving 8 bases between them. This CDR3 comprises 14 residues. Germline CDR1 and CDR2: SGHKS and YYEKEE (reference sequence). As DNA, the CDR3 is TGTGCCAGCAGCTTGGGGGGCCAACAAGAGACCCAGTACTTC. Amino acid sequence: CASSLGGQQETQYF.

CDR3 sequence: CASSPADRKGPTNEKLFF. The DNA for the CDR3 is TGTGCCAGCAGCCCCGCGGACCGGAAGGGGCCAACTAATGAAAAACTGTTTTTT. V is TRBV4-2 and J is TRBJ1-4, with D maybe TRBD1 (5 bases). In germline, CDR1 is LGHNA, CDR2 YNFKEQ. The CDR3 length is 18 residues. V was cut by 4 bases and J by 0 bases, with 18 bases left in between.

The chain has TRBV6-1 and TRBJ2-7, with a weak D call TRBD2 (6 bases). V lost 5 bases and J 3 bases, leaving 14 bases between the germline ends. CDR3 size: 14 residues. From germline, CDR1 is MNHNS and CDR2 SASEGT. CDR3 region: CASSLRDFNYEQYF. In nucleotides, the CDR3 is TGTGCCAGCAGTCTCCGGGACTTCAACTACGAGCAGTACTTC.

The chain couples TRBV27 to TRBJ1-4; D perhaps matches TRBD1 (6 bases). V shed 5 bases and J shed 8 bases, with 24 bases lying between them. The CDR3 sequence is 17 residues long. In germline, CDR1 is MNHEY, CDR2 SMNVEV (reference sequence). Written as DNA, the CDR3 is TGTGCCAGCAGTAGCCAAGGCCTCGGCAGGGGAAAAGAAAAACTGTTTTTT. Translated, it gives CASSSQGLGRGKEKLFF.

The V gene is TRBV4-2, the J gene TRBJ1-5; 9 bases fit TRBD1. Germline trimming cut 1 base from V and 2 bases from J; bases unmatched to any gene: 6. The CDR3 sequence is 17 residues long. From germline, CDR1 is LGHNA and CDR2 YNFKEQ. CDR3 residues: CASSQGRDRERNQPQHF. DNA of the CDR3: TGTGCCAGCAGCCAAGGGAGGGACAGGGAGCGCAATCAGCCCCAGCATTTT.

The chain employs TRBV10-3 and TRBJ2-7; 9 bases map to TRBD1. Germline CDR1 ENHRY, CDR2 SYGVKD. The J segment lost 7 bases and the V segment lost 5 bases, leaving 24 bases of the junction unmatched. CDR3 length: 19 amino acids. The CDR3 spells CAISKAPGQGWERPGEQYF. CDR3 bases: TGTGCCATCAGTAAAGCCCCGGGACAGGGTTGGGAGCGGCCGGGGGAGCAGTACTTC.

This rearrangement joins TRBV6-5 to TRBJ2-3; 8 bases align to TRBD1. J lost 7 bases, V lost 2 bases, and 5 bases had no gene match. Germline CDR1 MNHEY, CDR2 SVGAGI. This CDR3 has 14 amino acids. As DNA, the CDR3 is TGTGCCAGCAGTTACACCAGGGGGCATTATACGCAGTATTTT. Amino acid sequence: CASSYTRGHYTQYF.

V usage is TRBV5-4 and J usage is TRBJ2-7; 15 nucleotides line up with TRBD2. J gave up 4 bases and V 3 bases, and 5 bases lay outside the gene matches. CDR1 SGHNT and CDR2 YYREEE come from the germline V gene (reference sequence). The CDR3 is 16 residues long. CDR3 DNA sequence: TGTGCCAGCAGCTCGTGGACTAGCGGGAGGGGATACGAGCAGTACTTC. It is translated as CASSSWTSGRGYEQYF. The entire variable domain, with the rest obtained from reference TRBV5-4 and TRBJ2-7, is as follows: ETGVTQSPTHLIKTRGQQVTLRCSSQSGHNTVSWYQQALGQGPQFIFQYYREEENGRGNFPPRFSGLQFPNYSSELNVNALELDDSALYLCASSSWTSGRGYEQYFGPGTRLTVT.

The chain has TRBV4-1 and TRBJ2-5, with a weak D call TRBD1 (5 bases). The DNA matches TRBJ2-7 better at its end, which makes the J call doubtful. The germline V gene has CDR1 MGHRA and CDR2 YSYEKL. The CDR3 contains 15 residues. CDR3 sequence (DNA): TGCGCCAGCAGCCAAGATCCTACAGGAACCTACGAGCAGTACTTC. It specifies CASSQDPTGTYEQYF.

This chain connects TRBV30 to TRBJ1-4; TRBD1 matches at 7 bases. The germline V gene has CDR1 GTSNPN and CDR2 SVGIG (reference sequence). The V and J ends lost 4 bases and 6 bases, in that order; junction bases with no gene match: 11. The CDR3 consists of 15 residues. Here the CDR3 DNA reads TGTGCCTGGAACTGCCCCCCGACAGGGCATGAAAAACTGTTTTTT. Its protein is CAWNCPPTGHEKLFF.

CDR3: CASSLARDYQPQHF. The CDR3 region has the DNA TGTGCCAGCAGCTTGGCCAGAGACTATCAGCCCCAGCATTTT. The V and J genes are TRBV5-5 and TRBJ1-5; no clear D. CDR3 length: 14 amino acids. V lost 0 bases to trimming and J lost 5 bases, with 9 bases between them. CDR1 SGHKS and CDR2 YYEKEE come from the germline V gene (reference sequence).

This chain links TRBV5-1 with TRBJ1-4; perhaps TRBD1 as D (5 bases). Germline CDR1 reads SGHRS; CDR2 reads YFSETQ. The CDR3 loop spans 15 amino acids. Deletions cut 0 bases from V and 8 bases from J, with 14 bases between. The CDR3 coding sequence is TGCGCCAGCAGCTTGGTCGGGGGGAGTTCCGAAAAACTGTTTTTT. As protein: CASSLVGGSSEKLFF.

The genes are TRBV5-1 and TRBJ1-1; maybe TRBD1 (6 bases). The CDR3 contains 13 residues. Between the trimmed V and J ends, which lost 3 bases and 1 base, there was a span of 7 bases. Per the germline V gene, CDR1 is SGHRS and CDR2 is YFSETQ. The CDR3, as DNA: TGCGCCAGCAGCTCACAGGGGAACACTGAAGCTTTCTTT. Encoded protein: CASSSQGNTEAFF.

The V call is TRBV11-2, the J call TRBJ2-7, with D tentatively TRBD1 (6 bases). The CDR3 has 16 amino acids. CDR1 and CDR2 (germline): SGHAT, FQNNGV. V lost 4 bases and J 2 bases, leaving 18 bases between the germline ends. The CDR3 DNA sequence: TGTGCCAGCAGCTCTACCGGGACATCAATTCCCTACGAGCAGTACTTC. This codes for CASSSTGTSIPYEQYF.

The chain joins TRBV5-1 to TRBJ2-7, with D tentatively TRBD1 (6 bases). Trimming cost V 4 bases and J 6 bases, with 11 bases left between them. From germline, CDR1 is SGHRS and CDR2 YFSETQ. The CDR3 is made up of 12 amino acids. The CDR3 sequence: CASSPDSLEQYF. For the CDR3, the DNA is TGCGCCAGCAGCCCGGACAGCCTCGAGCAGTACTTC.

V gene TRBV29-1 combines with J gene TRBJ1-5; TRBD1 is a possible D gene (6 bases). With 7 bases removed from V and 2 bases from J, the gap between germline ends came to 15 bases. The CDR3 contains 14 residues. Germline lookup yields CDR1 SQVTM and CDR2 ANQGSEA. CDR3 residues: CSAAAGDGNQPQHF. The DNA of the CDR3 is TGCAGCGCCGCCGCAGGGGACGGCAATCAGCCCCAGCATTTT.

In DNA, the CDR3 is TGTGCCAGCAGTGAGGGGACAGTGTCCAGGGACGAGCAGTACTTC. Its translation is CASSEGTVSRDEQYF. The gene calls are TRBV6-6 and TRBJ2-7; TRBD1 aligns across 7 bases. J gave up 5 bases and V 5 bases, and 12 bases lay outside the gene matches. The CDR3 spans 15 residues. Germline V CDR1 and CDR2: MNHNY, SVGAGI (reference sequence).

CDR3 loop: CAWSVLKTQYF. The CDR3 coding sequence is TGTGCCTGGAGTGTACTAAAGACCCAGTACTTC. V usage is TRBV30 and J usage is TRBJ2-5; the D is unclear. Between the trimmed V and J ends, which lost 0 bases and 6 bases, there was a span of 5 bases. Germline lookup yields CDR1 GTSNPN and CDR2 SVGIG (reference sequence). There are 11 residues in the CDR3.

This sequence joins TRBV7-9 and TRBJ2-7; 9 bases align to TRBD1. The CDR3 sequence is 16 residues long. V was pared by 5 bases and J by 2 bases, with 10 bases of the junction left unmatched. Germline V gene data show CDR1 as SEHNR and CDR2 as FQNEAQ (reference sequence). CDR3 nucleotide sequence: TGTGCCAGCAGCCCTACCTCCGGGACAGGGACCTACGAGCAGTACTTC. The encoded protein is CASSPTSGTGTYEQYF. The full variable domain, with the rest looked up from reference TRBV7-9 and TRBJ2-7, is DTGVSQNPRHKITKRGQNVTFRCDPISEHNRLYWYRQTLGQGPEFLTYFQNEAQLEKSRLLSDRFSAERPKGSFSTLEIQRTEQGDSAMYLCASSPTSGTGTYEQYFGPGTRLTVT.

The gene calls are TRBV4-1 and TRBJ1-4; TRBD1 might be the D (6 bases). The germline V gene encodes CDR1 MGHRA and CDR2 YSYEKL. The CDR3 is 16 residues long. V lost 4 bases, J lost 8 bases, and 20 bases lay in between. The DNA of the CDR3 is TGCGCCAGCAGCCCGGACAGTGGCAGGGTAGTGGAAAAACTGTTTTTT. It is translated as CASSPDSGRVVEKLFF.

The V call is TRBV5-6, the J call TRBJ2-1; 9 nucleotides agree with TRBD2. Germline V lookup: CDR1 SGHDT, CDR2 YYEEEE. The CDR3 sequence is 15 residues long. The V gene end was trimmed by 0 bases and the J gene end by 7 bases; junction bases not matched to a gene: 5. The CDR3 loop is CASSLVSGSTNEQFF. CDR3 nucleotide sequence: TGTGCCAGCAGCTTGGTTAGCGGGAGTACTAATGAGCAGTTCTTC.

The rearrangement links TRBV29-1 to TRBJ2-1, with D unresolved. This CDR3 is built from 14 residues. V was clipped by 6 bases and J by 2 bases, with 14 bases between them. Per germline, CDR1 SQVTM and CDR2 ANQGSEA. CDR3 loop: CSVLTEWTYNEQFF. In DNA, the CDR3 is TGCAGCGTATTGACGGAGTGGACCTACAATGAGCAGTTCTTC.

Notes on this clone: Lacking the conserved final phenylalanine or tryptophan, this CDR3 likely reflects a read error. The limits of the CDR3 on the DNA are not certain, so only TCRdb's listed CDR3 is given. V and J are TRBV7-2 and TRBJ2-7; the table's D call of TRBD2 was not tested on the DNA. The CDR3 is 13 residues long, counting both termini. CDR1 and CDR2 from the germline V gene are SGHTA and FQGNSA. The CDR3 protein is CASSSPGVAGADI.

The J gene is TRBJ1-5, the V gene TRBV5-5; D possibly corresponds to TRBD1 (5 bases). In germline, CDR1 is SGHKS, CDR2 YYEKEE (reference sequence). The CDR3 runs 16 residues. The germline V and J ends were trimmed by 0 bases and 2 bases, with 12 bases remaining between them. This CDR3 is CASSLGQGGGNQPQHF. In DNA, the CDR3 is TGTGCCAGCAGCTTGGGGCAGGGAGGGGGCAATCAGCCCCAGCATTTT.

DNA for the CDR3: TGCGCCAGCAGCTTCCCGGGAGGGGGAAACAATGAGCAGTTCTTC. Translation: CASSFPGGGNNEQFF. This chain connects TRBV5-1 to TRBJ2-1, with 8 bases that match TRBD2. Germline values: CDR1 SGHRS, CDR2 YFSETQ. The V and J ends lost 2 bases and 5 bases, in that order; junction bases with no gene match: 6. The CDR3 is 15 residues long.

V is TRBV6-5 and J is TRBJ2-7; 8 bases fit TRBD1. Germline assignment: CDR1 MNHEY and CDR2 SVGAGI. With 5 bases clipped from V and 3 bases from J, the junction kept 6 bases outside the gene matches. The CDR3 is 14 residues long. The CDR3 spells CASSLRDRYYEQYF. CDR3 nucleotides: TGTGCCAGCAGTCTCCGGGACAGGTACTACGAGCAGTACTTC.